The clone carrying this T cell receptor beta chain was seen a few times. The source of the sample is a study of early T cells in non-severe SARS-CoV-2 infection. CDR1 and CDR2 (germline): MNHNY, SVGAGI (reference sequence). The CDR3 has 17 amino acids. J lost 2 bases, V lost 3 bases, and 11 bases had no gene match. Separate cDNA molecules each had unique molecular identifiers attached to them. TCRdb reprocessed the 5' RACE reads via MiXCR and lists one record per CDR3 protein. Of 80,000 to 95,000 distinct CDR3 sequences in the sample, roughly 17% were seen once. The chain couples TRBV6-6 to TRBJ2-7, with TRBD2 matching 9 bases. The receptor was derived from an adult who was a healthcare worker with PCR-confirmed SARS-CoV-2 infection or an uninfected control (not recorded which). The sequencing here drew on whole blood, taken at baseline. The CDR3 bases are TGTGCCAGCAGTTATCAAGCGATACTAGCGGGCGCCTACGAGCAGTACTTC. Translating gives CASSYQAILAGAYEQYF.